The entry below describes one T cell receptor beta chain. These data are taken from a study of post-analysis software for immune sequencing data. Study-wide background: Secondary progressive, relapsing-remitting and progressive-relapsing multiple sclerosis were among the included disease courses.

Carried by the TCR beta cDNA libraries were unique molecular identifiers. TCRdb re-called the PCR reads through MiXCR, storing one row per CDR3 protein. The table shows roughly 800,000 distinct CDR3 sequences, with around 53% occurring only once. Material: blood. The sequence came from a girl aged 5 to 17 with multiple sclerosis.

As DNA, the CDR3 is TGTGCCAGCAGCTTAGCGCGGTCAGGAGATTACAATGAGCAGTTCTTC. Amino acid sequence: CASSLARSGDYNEQFF. V usage is TRBV7-6 and J usage is TRBJ2-1; no reliable D call. The V and J ends lost 0 bases and 4 bases respectively, with 13 bases between them. This CDR3 is built from 16 residues. Germline V CDR1 and CDR2: SGHVS, FNYEAQ.